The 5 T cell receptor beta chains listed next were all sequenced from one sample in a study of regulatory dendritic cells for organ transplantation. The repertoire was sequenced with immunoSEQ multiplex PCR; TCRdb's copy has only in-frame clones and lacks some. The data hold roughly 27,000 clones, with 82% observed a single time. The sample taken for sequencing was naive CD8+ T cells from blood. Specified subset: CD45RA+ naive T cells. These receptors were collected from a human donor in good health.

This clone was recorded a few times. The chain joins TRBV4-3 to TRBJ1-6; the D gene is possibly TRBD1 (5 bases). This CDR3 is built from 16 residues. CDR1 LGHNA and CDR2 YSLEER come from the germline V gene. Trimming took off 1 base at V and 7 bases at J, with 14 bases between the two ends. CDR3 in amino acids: CASSQGGRGANSPLHF. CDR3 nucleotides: TGCGCCAGCAGCCAAGGAGGGAGGGGCGCGAATTCACCCCTCCACTTT.

Here the CDR3 DNA reads TGTGCCAGTAGTATAGTGGCGAGGACAACCGTGAACACTGAAGCTTTCTTT. The encoded protein is CASSIVARTTVNTEAFF. This sequence joins TRBV19 and TRBJ1-1; the D gene is possibly TRBD1 (5 bases). The CDR3 is made up of 17 amino acids. Per germline, CDR1 LNHDA and CDR2 SQIVND (reference sequence). The V end lost 1 base, the J end lost 0 bases, and 15 bases lay between the germline ends.

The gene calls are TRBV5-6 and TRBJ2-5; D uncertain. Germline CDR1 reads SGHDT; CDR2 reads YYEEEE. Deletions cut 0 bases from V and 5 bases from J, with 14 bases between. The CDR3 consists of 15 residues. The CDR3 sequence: CASSLVAARAETQYF. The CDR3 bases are TGTGCCAGCAGCTTGGTGGCAGCTAGAGCGGAGACCCAGTACTTC.

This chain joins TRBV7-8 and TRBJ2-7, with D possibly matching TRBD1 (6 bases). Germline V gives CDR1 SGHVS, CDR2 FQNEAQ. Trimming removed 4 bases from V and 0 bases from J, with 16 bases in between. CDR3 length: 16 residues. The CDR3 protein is CASSSRGTSSSYEQYF. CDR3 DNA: TGTGCCAGCAGCTCACGTGGGACATCAAGCTCCTACGAGCAGTACTTC. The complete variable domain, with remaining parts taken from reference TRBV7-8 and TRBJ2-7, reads GAGVSQSPRYKVAKRGQDVALRCDPISGHVSLFWYQQALGQGPEFLTYFQNEAQLDKSGLPSDRFFAERPEGSVSTLKIQRTQQEDSAVYLCASSSRGTSSSYEQYFGPGTRLTVT.

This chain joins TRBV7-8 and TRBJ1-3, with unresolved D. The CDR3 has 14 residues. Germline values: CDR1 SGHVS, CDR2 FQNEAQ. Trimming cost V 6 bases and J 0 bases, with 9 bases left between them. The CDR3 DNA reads TGTGCCAGCAGACCCGGGGTCTCTGGAAACACCATATATTTT. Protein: CASRPGVSGNTIYF.